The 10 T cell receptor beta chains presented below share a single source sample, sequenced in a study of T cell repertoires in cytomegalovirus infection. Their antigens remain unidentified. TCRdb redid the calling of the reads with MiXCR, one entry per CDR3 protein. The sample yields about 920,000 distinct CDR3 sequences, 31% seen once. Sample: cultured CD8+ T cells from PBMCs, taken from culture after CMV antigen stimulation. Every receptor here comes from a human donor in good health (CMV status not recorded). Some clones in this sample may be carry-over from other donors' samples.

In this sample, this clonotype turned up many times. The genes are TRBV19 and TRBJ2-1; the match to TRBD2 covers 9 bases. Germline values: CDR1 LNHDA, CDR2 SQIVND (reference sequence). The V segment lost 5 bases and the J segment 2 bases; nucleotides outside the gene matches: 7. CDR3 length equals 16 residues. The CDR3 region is CASSVGGGGPYNEQFF. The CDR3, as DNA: TGTGCCAGTAGTGTTGGCGGGGGGGGACCCTACAATGAGCAGTTCTTC.

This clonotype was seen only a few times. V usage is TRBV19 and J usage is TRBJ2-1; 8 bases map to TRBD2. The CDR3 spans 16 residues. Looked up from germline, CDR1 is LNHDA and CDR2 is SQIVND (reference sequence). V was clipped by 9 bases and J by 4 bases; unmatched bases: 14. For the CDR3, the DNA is TGTGCCAGCCGTGACTCAGCGGGGGTTTCTTACAATGAGCAGTTCTTC. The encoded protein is CASRDSAGVSYNEQFF.

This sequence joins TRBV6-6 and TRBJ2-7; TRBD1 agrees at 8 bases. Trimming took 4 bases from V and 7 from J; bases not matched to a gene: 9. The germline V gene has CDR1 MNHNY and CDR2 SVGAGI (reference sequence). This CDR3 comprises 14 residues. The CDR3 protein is CASSSYQGAREQYF. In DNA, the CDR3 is TGTGCCAGCAGTTCTTATCAGGGGGCGCGGGAGCAGTACTTC.

The CDR3: CASSIVLSGRGDEQFF. DNA for the CDR3: TGTGCCAGTAGTATAGTCCTAAGTGGGAGGGGCGATGAGCAGTTCTTC. The rearrangement links TRBV19 to TRBJ2-1; TRBD2 matches 7 bases. The CDR3 totals 16 residues. J was trimmed by 8 bases and V by 1 base; bases with no gene match: 11. CDR1 and CDR2 from the germline V gene are LNHDA and SQIVND (reference sequence).

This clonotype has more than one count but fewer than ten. The CDR3 nucleotides are TGTGCCAGCAGCTTAGGCGGACGGATCTATGGCTACACCTTC. Translating gives CASSLGGRIYGYTF. V is TRBV27 and J is TRBJ1-2; D is ambiguous. The germline gives CDR1 MNHEY, CDR2 SMNVEV (reference sequence). The CDR3 spans 14 residues. V was clipped by 6 bases and J by 4 bases, with 15 bases between them.

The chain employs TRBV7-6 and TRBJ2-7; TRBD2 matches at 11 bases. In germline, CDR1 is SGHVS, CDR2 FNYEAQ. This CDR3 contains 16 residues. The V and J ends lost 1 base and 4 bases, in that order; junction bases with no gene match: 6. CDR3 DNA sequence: TGTGCCAGCAGCTTAGGAGTAGCGGGGGGGGTTTACGAGCAGTACTTC. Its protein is CASSLGVAGGVYEQYF. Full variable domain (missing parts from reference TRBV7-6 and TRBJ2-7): GAGVSQSPRYKVTKRGQDVALRCDPISGHVSLYWYRQALGQGPEFLTYFNYEAQQDKSGLPNDRFSAERPEGSISTLTIQRTEQRDSAMYRCASSLGVAGGVYEQYFGPGTRLTVT.

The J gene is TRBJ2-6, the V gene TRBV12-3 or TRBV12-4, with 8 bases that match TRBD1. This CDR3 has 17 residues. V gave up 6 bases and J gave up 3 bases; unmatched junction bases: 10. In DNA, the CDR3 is TGTGCCAGCAGCCACCCCCGGGACAGGTTTGGGGCCAACGTCCTGACTTTC. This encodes CASSHPRDRFGANVLTF.

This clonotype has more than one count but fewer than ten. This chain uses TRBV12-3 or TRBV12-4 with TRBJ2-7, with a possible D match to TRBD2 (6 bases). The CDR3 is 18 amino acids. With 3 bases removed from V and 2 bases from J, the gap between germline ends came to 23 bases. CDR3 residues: CASSFGFLADGGPYEQYF. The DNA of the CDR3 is TGTGCCAGCAGTTTCGGGTTTTTAGCGGATGGGGGTCCCTACGAGCAGTACTTC.

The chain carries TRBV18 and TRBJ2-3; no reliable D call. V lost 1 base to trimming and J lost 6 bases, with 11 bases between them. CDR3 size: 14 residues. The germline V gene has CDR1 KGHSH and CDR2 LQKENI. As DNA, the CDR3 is TGTGCCAGCTCACCACAGCATAAGGACGATACGCAGTATTTT. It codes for CASSPQHKDDTQYF.

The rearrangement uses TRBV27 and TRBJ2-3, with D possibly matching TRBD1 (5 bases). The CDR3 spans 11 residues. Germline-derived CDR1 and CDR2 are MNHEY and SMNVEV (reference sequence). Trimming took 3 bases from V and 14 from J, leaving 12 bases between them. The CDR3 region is CASSLGPTLYF. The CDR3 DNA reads TGTGCCAGCAGTTTGGGGCCTACCCTGTATTTT.